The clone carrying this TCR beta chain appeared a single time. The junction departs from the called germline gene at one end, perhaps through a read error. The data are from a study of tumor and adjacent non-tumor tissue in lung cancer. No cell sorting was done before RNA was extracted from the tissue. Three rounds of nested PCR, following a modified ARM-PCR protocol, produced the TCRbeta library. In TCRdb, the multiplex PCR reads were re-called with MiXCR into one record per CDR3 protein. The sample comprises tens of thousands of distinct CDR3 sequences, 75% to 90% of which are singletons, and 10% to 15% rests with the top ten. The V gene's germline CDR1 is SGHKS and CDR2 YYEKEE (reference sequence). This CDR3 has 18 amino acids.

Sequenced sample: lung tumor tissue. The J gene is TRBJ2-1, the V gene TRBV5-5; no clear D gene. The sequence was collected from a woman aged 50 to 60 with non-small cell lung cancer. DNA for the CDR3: TGTACCAGCAGCTTGGTGGTTCTAGTAACCCGATCCTACAATGAGCAGTTCTTC. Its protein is CTSSLVVLVTRSYNEQFF.